Listed below are T cell receptor beta chains from one sample, sequenced in a study of CD8 T cells in Susac syndrome. One entry per CDR3 protein, called by TCRdb with MiXCR from the immunoSEQ multiplex PCR reads. Of about 180,000 distinct CDR3 sequences in the sample, about 94% were seen once. The sequenced material came from CD4+ T cells from PBMCs. The receptor source for this set is a human donor with Susac syndrome. Both conserved end residues are part of each CDR3. Fields, in order: V gene, D gene, J gene, clone size, CDR3 protein, CDR3 DNA. D genes are given only for firm matches. Clone size is shown for a subset of rows, as once, few, many or a class of expanded clone.

TRBV5-6	-	TRBJ1-1	-	CASSLLPENTEAFF	TGTGCCAGCAGCCTCCTTCCAGAGAACACTGAAGCTTTCTTT
TRBV24-1	TRBD1	TRBJ1-2	-	CATSDGTANYGYTF	TGTGCCACCAGTGATGGGACAGCTAACTATGGCTACACCTTC
TRBV5-6	TRBD1	TRBJ1-2	-	CASSAEDRADGYTF	TGTGCCAGCAGCGCCGAGGACAGGGCGGATGGCTACACCTTC
TRBV30	-	TRBJ2-1	once	CAWKLPSSYNEQFF	TGTGCCTGGAAACTACCAAGCTCCTACAATGAGCAGTTCTTC
TRBV19	TRBD1	TRBJ2-2	-	CASCPLKDRAAGELFF	TGTGCCAGTTGTCCCCTTAAAGACAGGGCGGCCGGGGAGCTGTTTTTT
TRBV7-3	-	TRBJ2-1	-	CASSLTCLTSSYNEQFF	TGTGCCAGCAGCTTAACTTGTCTAACTAGCTCCTACAATGAGCAGTTCTTC
TRBV5-4	TRBD2	TRBJ2-1	-	CASSLYGLAGGRSYNEQFF	TGTGCCAGCAGCTTGTATGGACTAGCGGGGGGCCGCTCCTACAATGAGCAGTTCTTC
TRBV2	-	TRBJ2-1	-	CASRRVDNEQFF	TGTGCCAGCAGGAGAGTGGACAATGAGCAGTTCTTC
TRBV2	-	TRBJ1-1	-	CASRVEMTEAFF	TGTGCCAGTAGGGTTGAGATGACTGAAGCTTTCTTT
TRBV2	-	TRBJ2-7	-	CASSGLTTPVHEQYF	TGTGCCAGCAGCGGACTCACAACCCCCGTTCACGAGCAGTACTTC
TRBV19	-	TRBJ2-2	once	CASSSPGTGELFF	TGTGCCAGTAGTTCCCCCGGCACCGGGGAGCTGTTTTTT
TRBV11-2	-	TRBJ1-3	-	CASSFAGHTIYF	TGTGCCAGCAGCTTCGCGGGGCACACCATATATTTT
TRBV9	-	TRBJ2-2	-	CASSVLEGTNTGELFF	TGTGCCAGCAGCGTCCTCGAAGGGACGAACACCGGGGAGCTGTTTTTT
TRBV25-1	TRBD1	TRBJ2-1	-	CASSGTGVVNEQFF	TGTGCCAGCAGCGGAACAGGGGTCGTCAATGAGCAGTTCTTC
TRBV4-1	-	TRBJ2-7	-	CASSQDRVGGQTYEQYF	TGCGCCAGCAGCCAAGATCGGGTAGGAGGACAGACCTACGAGCAGTACTTC
TRBV18	-	TRBJ2-2	-	CASSPGTTRELFF	TGTGCCAGCTCACCCGGGACCACCAGGGAGCTGTTTTTT
TRBV14	TRBD1	TRBJ2-3	-	CASSRGTGFTDTQYF	TGTGCCAGCAGCCGGGGGACAGGGTTCACAGATACGCAGTATTTT
TRBV28	-	TRBJ1-1	-	CASSVPGQYTEAFF	TGTGCCAGCAGTGTACCGGGACAATACACTGAAGCTTTCTTT
TRBV28	-	TRBJ1-2	-	CASAPGRRYGYTF	TGTGCCAGCGCCCCGGGCAGGAGGTATGGCTACACCTTC
TRBV29-1	TRBD1	TRBJ2-2	-	CSVLISGQGSTGELFF	TGCAGCGTTCTTATTTCCGGACAGGGTAGTACCGGGGAGCTGTTTTTT
TRBV20-1	TRBD2	TRBJ2-2	-	CSATPSGAYTGELFF	TGCAGTGCTACCCCTAGCGGGGCCTACACCGGGGAGCTGTTTTTT
TRBV2	-	TRBJ2-5	-	CASSRRRPQETQYF	TGTGCCAGCAGTCGACGGCGACCCCAAGAGACCCAGTACTTC
TRBV12-3/TRBV12-4	-	TRBJ2-7	-	CASSWGGPASYEQYF	TGTGCCAGCAGTTGGGGCGGACCAGCCTCCTACGAGCAGTACTTC
TRBV29-1	-	TRBJ1-1	-	CSVTPNTEAFF	TGCAGCGTTACACCGAACACTGAAGCTTTCTTT
TRBV28	-	TRBJ1-2	-	CASSSKRTVGHYGYTF	TGTGCCAGCAGTTCAAAACGGACAGTGGGTCACTATGGCTACACCTTC
TRBV24-1	TRBD2	TRBJ2-7	-	CATSDPSSGSYEQYF	TGTGCCACCAGTGATCCTTCTAGCGGCTCCTACGAGCAGTACTTC
TRBV29-1	-	TRBJ2-3	-	CSVSDRRRRDTQYF	TGCAGCGTTTCAGACAGGCGGCGGCGGGATACGCAGTATTTT
TRBV5-1	-	TRBJ1-4	once	CASSLGRPNEKLFF	TGCGCCAGCAGCTTGGGCCGGCCTAATGAAAAACTGTTTTTT
TRBV6-2/TRBV6-3	-	TRBJ1-1	-	CASSRGRGRKITEAFF	TGTGCCAGCAGCCGAGGGAGGGGACGGAAAATCACTGAAGCTTTCTTT
TRBV30	-	TRBJ2-1	-	CAWIKSGGPEFF	TGTGCCTGGATCAAATCAGGAGGGCCGGAGTTCTTC
TRBV4-3	-	TRBJ1-4	-	CASSQDRTASEKLFF	TGCGCCAGCAGCCAAGATAGGACAGCTTCTGAAAAACTGTTTTTT
TRBV5-1	TRBD1	TRBJ1-2	-	CASSLQGNYGYTF	TGTGCCAGCAGTTTACAGGGGAACTATGGCTACACCTTC
TRBV5-1	-	TRBJ2-1	-	CASSSSGSSSYNEQFF	TGCGCCAGCAGCTCGAGCGGGTCCAGCTCCTACAATGAGCAGTTCTTC
TRBV19	TRBD1	TRBJ2-5	-	CASSIQGAWETQYF	TGTGCCAGTAGTATACAGGGGGCTTGGGAGACCCAGTACTTC
TRBV11-2	-	TRBJ2-2	-	CASSLGTGELFF	TGTGCCAGCAGCTTAGGCACCGGGGAGCTGTTTTTT
TRBV6-2/TRBV6-3	-	TRBJ2-1	-	CASSYILNNEQFF	TGTGCCAGCAGTTACATACTCAACAATGAGCAGTTCTTC
TRBV28	-	TRBJ1-1	-	CASSYSGGNTEAFF	TGTGCCAGCAGTTATAGCGGGGGGAACACTGAAGCTTTCTTT
TRBV15	TRBD1	TRBJ2-1	-	CATSRGGQGHNEQFF	TGTGCCACCAGCAGAGGTGGACAGGGTCATAATGAGCAGTTCTTC
TRBV5-4	-	TRBJ2-7	-	CASSPRSTRGGYEQYF	TGTGCCAGCAGCCCAAGGTCGACAAGGGGAGGCTACGAGCAGTACTTC
TRBV4-2	-	TRBJ2-7	-	CASSQDPQGTYEQYF	TGTGCCAGCAGCCAAGATCCCCAGGGAACCTACGAGCAGTACTTC
TRBV5-1	TRBD2	TRBJ2-7	few	CASSLKLAGSYEQYF	TGCGCCAGCAGCTTGAAGCTAGCGGGAAGTTACGAGCAGTACTTC
TRBV20-1	-	TRBJ1-1	-	CSATPQGVAFF	TGCAGTGCTACCCCCCAAGGGGTAGCTTTCTTT
TRBV28	TRBD1	TRBJ1-1	-	CASTQTGGNTEAFF	TGTGCCAGCACACAAACAGGGGGGAACACTGAAGCTTTCTTT
TRBV2	-	TRBJ2-7	-	CASQGPLSYEQYF	TGTGCCAGTCAGGGACCCCTATCCTACGAGCAGTACTTC
TRBV9	-	TRBJ1-2	-	CASSGHMVGYTF	TGTGCCAGCAGCGGGCACATGGTCGGCTACACCTTC